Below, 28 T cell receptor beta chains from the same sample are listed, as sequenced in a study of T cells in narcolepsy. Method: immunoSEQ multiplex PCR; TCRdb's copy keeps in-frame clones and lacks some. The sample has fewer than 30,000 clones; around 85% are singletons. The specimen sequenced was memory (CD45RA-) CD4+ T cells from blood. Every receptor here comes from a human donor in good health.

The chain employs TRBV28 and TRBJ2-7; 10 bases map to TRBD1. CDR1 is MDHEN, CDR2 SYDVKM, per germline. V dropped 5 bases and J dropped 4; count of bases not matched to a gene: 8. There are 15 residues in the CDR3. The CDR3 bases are TGTGCCAGCAGTCCTGCCCGGGACAGGGGATACGAGCAGTACTTC. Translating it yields CASSPARDRGYEQYF. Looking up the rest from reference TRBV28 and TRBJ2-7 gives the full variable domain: DVKVTQSSRYLVKRTGEKVFLECVQDMDHENMFWYRQDPGLGLRLIYFSYDVKMKEKGDIPEGYSVSREKKERFSLILESASTNQTSMYLCASSPARDRGYEQYFGPGTRLTVT.

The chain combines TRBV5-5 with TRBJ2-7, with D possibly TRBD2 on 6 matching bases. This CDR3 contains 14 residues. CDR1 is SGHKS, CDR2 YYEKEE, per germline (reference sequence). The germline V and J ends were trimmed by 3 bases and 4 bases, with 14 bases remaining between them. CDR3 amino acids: CASSSEAGPYEQYF. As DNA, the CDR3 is TGTGCCAGCAGCTCGGAGGCGGGGCCATACGAGCAGTACTTC.

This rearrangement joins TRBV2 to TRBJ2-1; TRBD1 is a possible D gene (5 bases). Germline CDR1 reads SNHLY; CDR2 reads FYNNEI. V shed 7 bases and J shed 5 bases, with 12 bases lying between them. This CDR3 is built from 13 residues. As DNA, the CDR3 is TGTGCCAGCATAACAGGACGAAACAATGAGCAGTTCTTC. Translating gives CASITGRNNEQFF. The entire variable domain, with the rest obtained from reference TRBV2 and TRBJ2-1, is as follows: EPEVTQTPSHQVTQMGQEVILRCVPISNHLYFYWYRQILGQKVEFLVSFYNNEISEKSEIFDDQFSVERPDGSNFTLKIRSTKLEDSAMYFCASITGRNNEQFFGPGTRLTVL.

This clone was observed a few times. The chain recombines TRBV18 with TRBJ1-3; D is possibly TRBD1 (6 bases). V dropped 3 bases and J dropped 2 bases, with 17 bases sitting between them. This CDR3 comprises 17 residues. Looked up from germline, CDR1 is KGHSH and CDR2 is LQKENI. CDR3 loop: CASSPLQGGLTGNTIYF. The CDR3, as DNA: TGTGCCAGCTCACCCTTACAGGGAGGTTTGACTGGAAACACCATATATTTT. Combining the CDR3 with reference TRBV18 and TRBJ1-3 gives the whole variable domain NAGVMQNPRHLVRRRGQEARLRCSPMKGHSHVYWYRQLPEEGLKFMVYLQKENIIDESGMPKERFSAEFPKEGPSILRIQQVVRGDSAAYFCASSPLQGGLTGNTIYFGEGSWLTVV.

The CDR3 is CASSQSGRPEKLFF. CDR3 sequence (DNA): TGCGCCAGCAGCCAATCGGGACGGCCCGAAAAACTGTTTTTT. The chain uses TRBV4-3 and TRBJ1-4, with a possible D match to TRBD1 (5 bases). V was trimmed by 2 bases and J by 8 bases, leaving 12 bases between them. CDR1 is LGHNA, CDR2 YSLEER, per germline. This CDR3 is built from 14 residues.

CDR3 DNA sequence: TGTGCCAGCAGTGAAGCGCAATGGCCAGGCCTTACTTACGGCTACACCTTC. Amino acid sequence: CASSEAQWPGLTYGYTF. The J gene is TRBJ1-2, the V gene TRBV2, with no clear D. V gave up 0 bases and J gave up 8 bases, with 22 bases separating them. The CDR3 covers 17 residues. Germline CDR1 reads SNHLY; CDR2 reads FYNNEI.

The CDR3 protein is CASSLAPTSGVYEQYF. For the CDR3, the DNA is TGTGCCAGCAGCTTAGCCCCAACTAGCGGAGTTTACGAGCAGTACTTC. The chain recombines TRBV7-8 with TRBJ2-7; 8 bases fit TRBD2. V shed 0 bases and J 4 bases; nucleotides not matched to a gene: 8. This CDR3 comprises 16 residues. CDR1 and CDR2 (germline): SGHVS, FQNEAQ.

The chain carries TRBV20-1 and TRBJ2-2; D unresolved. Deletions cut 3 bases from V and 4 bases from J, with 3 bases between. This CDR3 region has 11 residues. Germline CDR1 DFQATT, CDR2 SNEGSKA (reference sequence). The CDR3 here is CSARSTGELFF. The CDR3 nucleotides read TGCAGTGCTAGGTCCACCGGGGAGCTGTTTTTT.

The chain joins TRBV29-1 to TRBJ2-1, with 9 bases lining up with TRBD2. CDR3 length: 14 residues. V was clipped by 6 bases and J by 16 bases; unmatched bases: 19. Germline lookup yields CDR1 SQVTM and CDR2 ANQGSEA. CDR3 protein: CSVIGDPGLAIYFF. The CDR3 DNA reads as TGCAGCGTGATCGGAGACCCGGGACTAGCAATTTACTTCTTC.

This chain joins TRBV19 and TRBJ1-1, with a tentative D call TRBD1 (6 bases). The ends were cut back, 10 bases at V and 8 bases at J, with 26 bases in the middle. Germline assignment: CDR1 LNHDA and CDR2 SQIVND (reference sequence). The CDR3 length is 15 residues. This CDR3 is CATYPPTGGQLEAFF. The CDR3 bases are TGTGCCACATACCCTCCGACTGGGGGGCAACTGGAAGCTTTCTTT.

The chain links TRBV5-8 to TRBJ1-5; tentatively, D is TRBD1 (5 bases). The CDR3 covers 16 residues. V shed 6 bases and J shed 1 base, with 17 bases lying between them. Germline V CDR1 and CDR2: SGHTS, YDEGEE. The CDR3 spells CASIKSGGLSNQPQHF. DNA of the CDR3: TGTGCCAGCATCAAATCGGGGGGGTTGAGCAATCAGCCCCAGCATTTT. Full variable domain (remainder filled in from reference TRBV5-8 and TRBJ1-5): EAGVTQSPTHLIKTRGQQATLRCSPISGHTSVYWYQQALGLGLQFLLWYDEGEERNRGNFPPRFSGRQFPNYSSELNVNALELEDSALYLCASIKSGGLSNQPQHFGDGTRLSIL.

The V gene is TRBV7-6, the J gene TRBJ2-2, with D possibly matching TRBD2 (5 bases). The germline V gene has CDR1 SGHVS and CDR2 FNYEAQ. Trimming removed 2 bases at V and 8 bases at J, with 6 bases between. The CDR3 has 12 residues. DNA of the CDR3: TGTGCCAGCAGCTTAAGCGGTGGGGAGCTGTTTTTT. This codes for CASSLSGGELFF. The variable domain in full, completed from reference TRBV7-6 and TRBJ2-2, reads GAGVSQSPRYKVTKRGQDVALRCDPISGHVSLYWYRQALGQGPEFLTYFNYEAQQDKSGLPNDRFSAERPEGSISTLTIQRTEQRDSAMYRCASSLSGGELFFGEGSRLTVL.

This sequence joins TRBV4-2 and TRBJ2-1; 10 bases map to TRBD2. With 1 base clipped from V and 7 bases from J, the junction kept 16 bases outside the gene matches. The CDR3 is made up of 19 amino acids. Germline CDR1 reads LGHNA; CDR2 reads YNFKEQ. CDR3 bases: TGTGCCAGCAGCCAAGGGCAGGGCTGGACTAGCGGAATGGGGAATGAGCAGTTCTTC. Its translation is CASSQGQGWTSGMGNEQFF.

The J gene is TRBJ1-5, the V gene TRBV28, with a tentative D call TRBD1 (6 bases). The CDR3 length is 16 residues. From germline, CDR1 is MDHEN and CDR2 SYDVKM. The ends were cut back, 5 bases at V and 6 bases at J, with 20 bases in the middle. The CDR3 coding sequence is TGTGCCAGCAGTCAGCCCATGGTGGGGGCATTTCAGCCCCAGCATTTT. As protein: CASSQPMVGAFQPQHF.

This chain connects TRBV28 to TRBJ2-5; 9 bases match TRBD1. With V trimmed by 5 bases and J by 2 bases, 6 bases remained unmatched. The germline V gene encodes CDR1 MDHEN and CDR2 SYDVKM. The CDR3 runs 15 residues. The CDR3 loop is CASSTRQGGQETQYF. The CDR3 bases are TGTGCCAGCAGTACCCGACAGGGGGGTCAAGAGACCCAGTACTTC.

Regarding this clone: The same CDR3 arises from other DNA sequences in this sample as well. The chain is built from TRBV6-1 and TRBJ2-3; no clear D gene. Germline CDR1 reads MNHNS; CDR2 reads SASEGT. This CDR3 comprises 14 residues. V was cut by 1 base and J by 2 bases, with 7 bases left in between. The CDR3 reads CASSEDRDTDTQYF. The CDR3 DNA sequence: TGTGCCAGCAGTGAAGACAGAGACACAGATACGCAGTATTTT.

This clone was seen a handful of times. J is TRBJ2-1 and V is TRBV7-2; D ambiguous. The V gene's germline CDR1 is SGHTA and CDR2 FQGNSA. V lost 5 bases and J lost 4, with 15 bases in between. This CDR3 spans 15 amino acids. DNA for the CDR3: TGTGCCAGCAGCCCAAGGTGGACCCTTTACAATGAGCAGTTCTTC. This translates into CASSPRWTLYNEQFF.

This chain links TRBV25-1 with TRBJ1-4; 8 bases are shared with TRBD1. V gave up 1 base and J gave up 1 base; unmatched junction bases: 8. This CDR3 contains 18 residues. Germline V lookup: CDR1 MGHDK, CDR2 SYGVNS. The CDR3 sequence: CASSEWGTGLLTNEKLFF. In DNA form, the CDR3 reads TGTGCCAGCAGTGAATGGGGGACAGGACTACTAACTAATGAAAAACTGTTTTTT.

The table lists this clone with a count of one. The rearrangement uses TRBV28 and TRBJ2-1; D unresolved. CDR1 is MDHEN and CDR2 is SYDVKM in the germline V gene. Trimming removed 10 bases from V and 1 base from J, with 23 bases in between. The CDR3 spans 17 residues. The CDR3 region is CATLRPFVAISYNEQFF. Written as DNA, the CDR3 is TGTGCCACCTTAAGGCCGTTTGTTGCGATTTCCTACAATGAGCAGTTCTTC.

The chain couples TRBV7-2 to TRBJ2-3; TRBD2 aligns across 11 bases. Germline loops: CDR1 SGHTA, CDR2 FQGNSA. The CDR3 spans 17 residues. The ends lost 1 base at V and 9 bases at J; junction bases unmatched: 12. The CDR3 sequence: CASSLGGPSGRRGTQYF. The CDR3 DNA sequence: TGTGCCAGCAGCTTAGGAGGGCCTAGCGGGAGGAGGGGCACGCAGTATTTT.

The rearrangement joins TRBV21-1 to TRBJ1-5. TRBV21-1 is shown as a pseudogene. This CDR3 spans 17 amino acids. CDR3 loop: CASSKKNSLREEQPQHF. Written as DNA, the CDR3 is TGTGCCAGCAGCAAAAAAAATTCCCTTCGGGAAGAGCAGCCCCAGCATTTT.

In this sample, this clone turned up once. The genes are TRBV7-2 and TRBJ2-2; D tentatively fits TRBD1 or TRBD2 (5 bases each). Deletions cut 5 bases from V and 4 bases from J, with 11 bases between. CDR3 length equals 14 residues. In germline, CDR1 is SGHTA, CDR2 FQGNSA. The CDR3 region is CASSLGTATGELFF. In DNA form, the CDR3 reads TGTGCCAGCAGCCTCGGGACGGCCACCGGGGAGCTGTTTTTT. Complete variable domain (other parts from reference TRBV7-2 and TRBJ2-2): GAGVSQSPSNKVTEKGKDVELRCDPISGHTALYWYRQSLGQGLEFLIYFQGNSAPDKSGLPSDRFSAERTGGSVSTLTIQRTQQEDSAVYLCASSLGTATGELFFGEGSRLTVL.

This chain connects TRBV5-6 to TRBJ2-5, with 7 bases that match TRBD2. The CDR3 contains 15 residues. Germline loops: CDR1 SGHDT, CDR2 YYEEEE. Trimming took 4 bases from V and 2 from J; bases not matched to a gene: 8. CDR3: CASSLLTSRQETQYF. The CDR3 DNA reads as TGTGCCAGCAGCCTGCTGACTAGCAGGCAAGAGACCCAGTACTTC.

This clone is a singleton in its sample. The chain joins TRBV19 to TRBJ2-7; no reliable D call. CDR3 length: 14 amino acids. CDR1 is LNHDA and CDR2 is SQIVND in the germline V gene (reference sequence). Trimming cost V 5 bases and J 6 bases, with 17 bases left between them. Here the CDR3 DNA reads TGTGCCAGTAGTTCAAAAGTAGTAGCACCCGAGCAGTACTTC. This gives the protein CASSSKVVAPEQYF.

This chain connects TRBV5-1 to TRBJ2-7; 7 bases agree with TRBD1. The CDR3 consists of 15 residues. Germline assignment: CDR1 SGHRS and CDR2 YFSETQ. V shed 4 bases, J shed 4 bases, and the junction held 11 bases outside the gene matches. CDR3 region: CASSPTYGQAYEQYF. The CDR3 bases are TGCGCCAGCAGCCCGACCTACGGACAGGCGTACGAGCAGTACTTC. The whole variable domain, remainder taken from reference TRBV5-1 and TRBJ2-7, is KAGVTQTPRYLIKTRGQQVTLSCSPISGHRSVSWYQQTPGQGLQFLFEYFSETQRNKGNFPGRFSGRQFSNSRSEMNVSTLELGDSALYLCASSPTYGQAYEQYFGPGTRLTVT.

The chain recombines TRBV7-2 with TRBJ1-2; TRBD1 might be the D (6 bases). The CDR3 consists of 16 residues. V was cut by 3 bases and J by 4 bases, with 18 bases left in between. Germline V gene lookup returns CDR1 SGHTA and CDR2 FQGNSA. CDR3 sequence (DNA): TGTGCCAGCAGCTTGGACCCGGGGGCGCAGGCCTATGGCTACACCTTC. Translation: CASSLDPGAQAYGYTF.

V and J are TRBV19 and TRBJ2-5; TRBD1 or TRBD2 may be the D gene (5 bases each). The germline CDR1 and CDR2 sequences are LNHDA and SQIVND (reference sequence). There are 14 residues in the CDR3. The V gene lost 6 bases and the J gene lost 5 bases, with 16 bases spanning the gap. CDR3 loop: CASSVGPQSETQYF. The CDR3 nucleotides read TGTGCCAGTAGCGTGGGACCGCAGAGCGAGACCCAGTACTTC.

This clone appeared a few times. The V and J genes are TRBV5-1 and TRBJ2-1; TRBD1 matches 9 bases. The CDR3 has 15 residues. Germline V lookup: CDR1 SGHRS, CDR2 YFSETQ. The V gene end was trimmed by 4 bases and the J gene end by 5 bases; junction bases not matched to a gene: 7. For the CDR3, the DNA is TGCGCCAGCAGCCCCGGGACAGGGAATAACAATGAGCAGTTCTTC. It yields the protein CASSPGTGNNNEQFF.